The source of this T cell receptor (beta chain) is a study of cytomegalovirus exposure and HLA in healthy donors. The V gene's germline CDR1 is LNHDA and CDR2 SQIVND (reference sequence). The CDR3 has 16 residues. The junction had 5 bases not matched to a gene; V was cut back by 7 bases and J by 0 bases. PCR amplification relied on 60 Vbeta primers (plus 13 Jbeta primers). TCRdb's copy holds only in-frame clones and misses some; the assay was immunoSEQ multiplex PCR. Its table records 70,000 or so clones. This TCR was recovered from a boy aged 5 to 17 in good health and CMV-seronegative. Source material: PBMCs. J is TRBJ1-5 and V is TRBV19; TRBD1 matches at 11 bases. The CDR3 spells CASKDRGPFSNQPQHF. In DNA form, the CDR3 reads TGTGCCAGTAAGGACAGGGGGCCCTTTAGCAATCAGCCCCAGCATTTT.